This T cell receptor beta chain was captured by sequencing in a study of beta chain features in type 1 diabetes. Study conclusions and caveats: cDNA-based sequencing might over-represent cells highly expressing TCR.

This clone was counted only a few times. The antigen remains undetermined. Every isolated RNA sample was fully reverse transcribed, so sequencing captured expressed TCRB transcripts. The repertoire was sequenced with immunoSEQ multiplex PCR; TCRdb's copy has only in-frame clones and lacks some. Of around 430,000 clones listed, approximately 30% are singletons. One heparinised draw, averaging about 110 mL, was taken per donor. This receptor was taken from a man aged 18 to 29 in good health. The specimen sequenced was naive CD4+ T cells from blood.

For the CDR3, the DNA is TGTGCCAGCAGCCAAGTAGGAACCTCGGAGTTCTTC. Amino acid sequence: CASSQVGTSEFF. The rearrangement joins TRBV4-2 to TRBJ2-1; D not resolved. Deletions cut 1 base from V and 14 bases from J, with 12 bases between. CDR3 length: 12 residues. Germline V lookup: CDR1 LGHNA, CDR2 YNFKEQ.